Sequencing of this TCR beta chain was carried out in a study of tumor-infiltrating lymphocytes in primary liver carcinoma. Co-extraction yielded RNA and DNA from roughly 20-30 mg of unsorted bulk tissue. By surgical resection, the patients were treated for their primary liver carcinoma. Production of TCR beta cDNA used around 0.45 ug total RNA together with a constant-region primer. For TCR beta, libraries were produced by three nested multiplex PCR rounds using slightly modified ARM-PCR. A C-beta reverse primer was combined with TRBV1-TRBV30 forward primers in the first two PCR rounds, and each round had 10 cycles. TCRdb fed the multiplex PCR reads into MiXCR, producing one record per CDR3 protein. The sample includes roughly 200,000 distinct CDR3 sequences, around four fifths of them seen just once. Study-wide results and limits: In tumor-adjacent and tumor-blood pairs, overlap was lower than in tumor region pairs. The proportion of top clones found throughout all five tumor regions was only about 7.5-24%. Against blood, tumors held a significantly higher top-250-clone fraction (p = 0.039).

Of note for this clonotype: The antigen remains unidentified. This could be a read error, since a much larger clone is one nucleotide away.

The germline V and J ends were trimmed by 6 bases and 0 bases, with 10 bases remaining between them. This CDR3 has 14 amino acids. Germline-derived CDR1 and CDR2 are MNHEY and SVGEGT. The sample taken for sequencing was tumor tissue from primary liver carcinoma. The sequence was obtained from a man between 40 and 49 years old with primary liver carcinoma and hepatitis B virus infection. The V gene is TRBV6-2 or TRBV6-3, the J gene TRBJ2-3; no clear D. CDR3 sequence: CASSQATSTDTQYF. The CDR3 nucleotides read TGTGCCAGCAGCCAGGCAACTAGCACAGATACGCAGTATTTT.